This is a list of T cell receptor beta chains from one sample in a study of human T cells and chemical hapten exposure. TCRdb independently ran MiXCR on the RACE reads; one entry per CDR3 protein. The sample contains some 70,000 distinct CDR3 sequences, around 30% of which appear only once. This sample comprised whole blood, obtained in connection with sensitization to the hapten diphenylcyclopropenone (DPC). These receptors all come from a middle-aged man with alopecia areata. Some clones in this sample may be carry-over from other donors' samples. The CDR3 runs from the conserved cysteine through the conserved F or W. D genes are given only for firm matches. Size is omitted from some rows. Given values are once, few, many or a class for expanded clones.

>many|TRBJ2-2|TRBV10-3|TRBD2
CAISAGGTGELFF
TGTGCCATCAGTGCGGGAGGGACCGGGGAGCTGTTTTTT
>-|TRBJ2-7|TRBV25-1|-
CASRKVHEQYF
TGTGCCAGCAGGAAGGTTCACGAGCAGTACTTC
>-|TRBJ1-1|TRBV7-3|-
CASSLDSSSTEAFF
TGTGCCAGCAGCTTAGATAGCAGTTCCACTGAAGCTTTCTTT
>-|TRBJ1-5|TRBV12-3/TRBV12-4|-
CASSPTGVGNQLQHF
TGTGCCAGCAGTCCGACAGGTGTTGGCAATCAGCTCCAGCATTTT
>-|TRBJ1-1|TRBV24-1|TRBD1
CATSESGGTEAFF
TGTGCCACCAGTGAGTCAGGGGGCACTGAAGCTTTCTTT
>few|TRBJ2-3|TRBV20-1|-
CSARQTTSTDTQYF
TGCAGTGCTAGACAGACAACCAGCACAGATACGCAGTATTTT
>few|TRBJ1-1|TRBV29-1|-
CSAQTANTEAFF
TGCAGCGCCCAGACAGCGAACACTGAAGCTTTCTTT
>few|TRBJ2-3|TRBV3-1|TRBD2
CASSPSGDSTDTQYF
TGTGCCAGCAGCCCTAGCGGGGATAGCACAGATACGCAGTATTTT
>-|TRBJ2-5|TRBV28|TRBD2
CASSQLAGGLKTQYF
TGTGCCAGCAGTCAGCTAGCGGGAGGGTTGAAGACCCAGTACTTC
>-|TRBJ2-3|TRBV11-2|-
CASSLGADTQYF
TGTGCCAGCAGCTTAGGCGCGGATACGCAGTATTTT
>few|TRBJ2-5|TRBV7-7|-
CASSLGSSLQETQYF
TGTGCCAGCAGCTTAGGAAGTTCGTTACAAGAGACCCAGTACTTC
>-|TRBJ2-2|TRBV28|-
CASSPAPPNTGELFF
TGTGCCAGCAGTCCAGCCCCCCCGAACACCGGGGAGCTGTTTTTT
>-|TRBJ2-5|TRBV5-1|-
CASTRDSREVETQYF
TGCGCCAGCACAAGGGACAGCCGGGAGGTCGAGACCCAGTACTTC
>-|TRBJ2-3|TRBV9|TRBD2
CASSVGLADSDTQYF
TGTGCCAGCAGCGTAGGACTAGCGGACTCAGATACGCAGTATTTT
>-|TRBJ2-1|TRBV7-9|TRBD2
CASSSGLAFNEQFF
TGTGCCAGCAGCTCGGGACTAGCGTTCAATGAGCAGTTCTTC
>once|TRBJ2-2|TRBV2|TRBD1
CASRVDRGITGELFF
TGTGCCAGCAGGGTAGACAGGGGGATCACCGGGGAGCTGTTTTTT
>-|TRBJ2-5|TRBV7-7|-
CASSLDNQETQYF
TGTGCCAGCAGCCTGGACAATCAAGAGACCCAGTACTTC
>few|TRBJ1-1|TRBV7-2|-
CASSGDPNTEAFF
TGTGCCTCCTCGGGCGATCCGAACACTGAAGCTTTCTTT
>-|TRBJ1-2|TRBV12-3/TRBV12-4|-
CASRPPGNYGYTF
TGTGCCAGCAGACCCCCAGGGAACTATGGCTACACCTTC
>-|TRBJ2-7|TRBV2|TRBD1
CASSVDRASYEQYF
TGTGCCAGCAGTGTGGACAGGGCCTCCTACGAGCAGTACTTC
>few|TRBJ2-6|TRBV27|-
CASRGLANVLTF
TGTGCCAGCAGAGGCTTGGCCAACGTCCTGACTTTC
>-|TRBJ1-2|TRBV3-1|-
CASYDVGYTF
TGTGCCAGCTACGATGTTGGCTACACCTTC
>few|TRBJ2-7|TRBV28|-
CASRNRPPYEQYF
TGTGCCAGCAGGAACAGGCCACCCTACGAGCAGTACTTC
>-|TRBJ2-2|TRBV28|-
CASSRGGWTGELFF
TGTGCCAGCAGCCGCGGAGGGTGGACCGGGGAGCTGTTTTTT